This T cell receptor beta chain stems from a study of T-cell reconstitution after alpha-beta-depleted transplantation in children. The sample holds a few counts of this clonotype. V was pared by 2 bases and J by 2 bases, with 14 bases between. Germline CDR1 and CDR2: SGHRS and YFSETQ. The CDR3 contains 16 residues. Unique molecular identifiers were incorporated during preparation of the TCRbeta library. TCRdb re-called the PCR reads through MiXCR, storing one row per CDR3 protein. The sample shows about 420,000 distinct CDR3 sequences, roughly a tenth of them seen only once. The sequencing here drew on PBMCs from the stem cell graft donor, taken from the stem cell graft. The TCR originated in a human donor who donated a stem cell graft to a child with acute myeloid leukemia. The V and J genes are TRBV5-1 and TRBJ2-1; tentative D call: TRBD1 (6 bases). CDR3 residues: CASSLRQALTYNEQFF. DNA for the CDR3: TGCGCCAGCAGCTTAAGACAGGCTCTTACCTACAATGAGCAGTTCTTC.